A single sample gave rise to the 21 T cell receptor beta chains below, sequenced in a study of CD8 T cells in ankylosing spondylitis. One entry per CDR3 protein results from TCRdb running MiXCR on the 5' RACE reads. The sample has 150,000 to 200,000 distinct CDR3 sequences, about an eighth seen once. Sequenced material: blood, either unsorted or a sorted T cell fraction (not recorded which). These receptors were collected from a female donor with ankylosing spondylitis or in good health (not recorded which).

The sample holds many counts of this clonotype. The CDR3 loop is CASSQETGNSNQPQHF. For the CDR3, the DNA is TGCGCCAGCAGCCAGGAGACAGGGAATAGCAATCAGCCCCAGCATTTT. The chain recombines TRBV4-1 with TRBJ1-5, with 7 bases fitting TRBD1. The germline gives CDR1 MGHRA, CDR2 YSYEKL. Trimming cost V 3 bases and J 0 bases; bases outside gene matches: 5. This CDR3 is 16 amino acids long.

This clonotype was detected only a few times. The chain uses TRBV7-2 and TRBJ2-1; TRBD2 agrees at 7 bases. Germline CDR1 and CDR2: SGHTA and FQGNSA. This CDR3 spans 17 amino acids. V lost 3 bases and J lost 11; bases outside the gene matches: 19. This CDR3 reads CASSLIRGSGALVKQFF. The CDR3 coding sequence is TGTGCCAGCAGCTTGATTCGAGGCAGCGGGGCACTGGTGAAGCAGTTCTTC.

This clonotype was counted ten times or more. The genes are TRBV12-3 or TRBV12-4 and TRBJ2-1; 12 bases are shared with TRBD2. The CDR3 has 14 amino acids. With V trimmed by 4 bases and J by 10 bases, 5 bases remained unmatched. The CDR3 nucleotides are TGTGCCAGCAGTTCCCTAGCGGGAGGGCGGGAGCAGTTCTTC. It encodes CASSSLAGGREQFF.

A note on this clonotype: One base away lies a much larger clone, so this may be a sequencing read error. The gene calls are TRBV7-9 and TRBJ2-1; 10 positions agree with TRBD2. Germline V gene lookup returns CDR1 SEHNR and CDR2 FQNEAQ (reference sequence). The CDR3 length is 16 residues. This chain's CDR3 is CASCLAGAGGRREQFF. CDR3 DNA: TGTGCCAGCTGCTTAGCGGGAGCGGGAGGGCGTAGAGAGCAGTTCTTC.

This chain connects TRBV4-2 to TRBJ2-5; a weak D match, TRBD2 (6 bases). V dropped 5 bases and J dropped 2 bases, with 21 bases sitting between them. The germline gives CDR1 LGHNA, CDR2 YNFKEQ. The CDR3 loop spans 17 amino acids. CDR3 sequence reads: CASSSGVSTLLQETQYF. The CDR3 DNA reads as TGTGCCAGCAGCTCGGGGGTATCCACTCTATTACAAGAGACCCAGTACTTC.

This clonotype showed up many times. The chain uses TRBV7-2 and TRBJ2-3; D remains unclear. V lost 3 bases and J lost 0, with 10 bases in between. The CDR3 runs 15 residues. Germline V gene sequence: CDR1 SGHTA, CDR2 FQGNSA. The CDR3 sequence: CASSFGGGSTDTQYF. Written as DNA, the CDR3 is TGTGCCAGCAGCTTCGGTGGCGGCAGCACAGATACGCAGTATTTT.

This clonotype was seen a few times. The gene calls are TRBV7-2 and TRBJ1-4; D is uncertain. Trimming pared 1 base from V and 7 bases from J, leaving 10 bases between. CDR1 is SGHTA and CDR2 is FQGNSA in the germline V gene. This CDR3 has 14 amino acids. CDR3 loop: CASSLDGWGEKLFF. The CDR3 DNA reads TGTGCCAGCAGCTTAGACGGCTGGGGTGAAAAACTGTTTTTT. The variable domain in full, completed from reference TRBV7-2 and TRBJ1-4, reads GAGVSQSPSNKVTEKGKDVELRCDPISGHTALYWYRQSLGQGLEFLIYFQGNSAPDKSGLPSDRFSAERTGGSVSTLTIQRTQQEDSAVYLCASSLDGWGEKLFFGSGTQLSVL.

This clonotype was seen once. The chain carries TRBV21-1 and TRBJ2-4; the DNA was not compared with TRBD2, the D call given in the table. TRBV21-1 is annotated as a pseudogene. This CDR3 comprises 19 residues. The CDR3 is CASSIRVVGRPMFKNIQYF. The CDR3 DNA reads TGTGCCAGCAGCATTAGGGTGGTCGGGAGGCCGATGTTCAAAAACATTCAGTACTTC.

This clonotype was recorded at least ten times. The chain links TRBV12-3 or TRBV12-4 to TRBJ2-7, with 12 positions matching TRBD1. This CDR3 region has 15 residues. With 0 bases clipped from V and 5 bases from J, the junction kept 2 bases outside the gene matches. The CDR3 region has the DNA TGTGCCAGCAGTTTAGCTGGGACAGGGGGCGACGAGCAGTACTTC. Protein: CASSLAGTGGDEQYF.

On this clonotype: A much larger clone lies a single base off, so this may be a read error. This sequence joins TRBV7-3 and TRBJ2-2, with TRBD1 as a possible D gene (6 bases). Germline values: CDR1 SGHTA, CDR2 FQGTGA. The CDR3 covers 14 residues. This chain's CDR3 is CACSQLDSTGELFF. CDR3 sequence (DNA): TGTGCCTGCAGCCAGCTGGACAGTACCGGGGAGCTGTTTTTT.

The sample holds many counts of this clonotype. CDR3 nucleotide sequence: TGTGCCATCAGTGAGTCGATAGCGTACCAAAACGAGCAGTACTTC. Encoded protein: CAISESIAYQNEQYF. This rearrangement joins TRBV10-3 to TRBJ2-7, with D maybe TRBD2 (5 bases). The V and J ends lost 0 bases and 5 bases respectively, with 14 bases between them. This CDR3 spans 15 amino acids. Germline CDR1 reads ENHRY; CDR2 reads SYGVKD.

A few counts support this clonotype. The gene calls are TRBV25-1 and TRBJ2-2; 8 bases agree with TRBD2. This CDR3 has 17 amino acids. CDR1 is MGHDK, CDR2 SYGVNS, per germline. The junction had 11 bases not matched to a gene; V was cut back by 7 bases and J by 1 base. CDR3 sequence: CASNSGTRGGNTGELFF. The DNA of the CDR3 is TGTGCCAGCAATTCCGGGACTAGGGGAGGGAACACCGGGGAGCTGTTTTTT.

This clonotype was seen ten or more times. V usage is TRBV12-3 or TRBV12-4 and J usage is TRBJ2-2; the D is unclear. This CDR3 region has 10 residues. Trimming cost V 6 bases and J 6 bases, with 2 bases left between them. The CDR3 coding sequence is TGTGCCAGCAGGTCCGGGGAGCTGTTTTTT. It codes for CASRSGELFF.

This clonotype has at least ten counts. The chain carries TRBV12-3 or TRBV12-4 and TRBJ1-5, with D unclear. The CDR3 consists of 14 residues. V was trimmed by 4 bases and J by 0 bases, leaving 7 bases between them. The CDR3 reads CASSSRDSNQPQHF. CDR3 nucleotide sequence: TGTGCCAGCAGTTCGAGGGATAGCAATCAGCCCCAGCATTTT.

In this sample, this clonotype turned up many times. The chain is built from TRBV5-6 and TRBJ2-7; TRBD2 might be the D (6 bases). Trimming shortened V by 0 bases and J by 4 bases, and 11 bases separated the two germline ends. Germline V gene lookup returns CDR1 SGHDT and CDR2 YYEEEE. The CDR3 is 14 amino acids. Written as DNA, the CDR3 is TGTGCCAGCAGCTTGGAACCAGGGACTTACGAGCAGTACTTC. Translating it yields CASSLEPGTYEQYF.

A few counts support this clonotype. The V call is TRBV7-3, the J call TRBJ2-1, with 7 bases matching TRBD2. This CDR3 has 15 residues. Unmatched junction bases numbered 8, after V lost 2 bases and J lost 7 bases. Germline lookup yields CDR1 SGHTA and CDR2 FQGTGA. CDR3 sequence reads: CASSLGAGDMNEQFF. The CDR3 DNA reads TGTGCCAGCAGCTTAGGGGCGGGAGATATGAATGAGCAGTTCTTC.

On this clonotype: This sequence may be a read error, since a much larger clone differs from it by one base. The V call is TRBV9, the J call TRBJ2-1, with 9 bases aligning to TRBD2. CDR1 SGDLS and CDR2 YYNGEE come from the germline V gene. With 3 bases clipped from V and 4 bases from J, the junction kept 5 bases outside the gene matches. This CDR3 contains 15 residues. This chain's CDR3 is CASSEETSGYNEQFF. In DNA, the CDR3 is TGTGCCAGCAGCGAGGAGACTAGCGGTTACAATGAGCAGTTCTTC. Drawing the rest from reference TRBV9 and TRBJ2-1, the complete variable domain is DSGVTQTPKHLITATGQRVTLRCSPRSGDLSVYWYQQSLDQGLQFLIQYYNGEERAKGNILERFSAQQFPDLHSELNLSSLELGDSALYFCASSEETSGYNEQFFGPGTRLTVL.

This clonotype showed up many times. The chain employs TRBV20-1 and TRBJ2-3; 8 bases fit TRBD2. The CDR3 is made up of 15 amino acids. The V gene end was trimmed by 5 bases and the J gene end by 6 bases; junction bases not matched to a gene: 13. Germline-derived CDR1 and CDR2 are DFQATT and SNEGSKA (reference sequence). CDR3 loop: CSAPPLGTSADTQYF. The CDR3 bases are TGCAGTGCTCCCCCCCTGGGGACTAGTGCCGATACGCAGTATTTT.

This clonotype was counted at least ten times. The chain joins TRBV15 to TRBJ2-1, with a possible D match to TRBD2 (5 bases). Per the germline V gene, CDR1 is LNHNV and CDR2 is YYDKDF (reference sequence). V was shortened by 0 bases and J by 1 base, with 13 bases between the two germline ends. This CDR3 contains 17 residues. In DNA form, the CDR3 reads TGTGCCACCAGCAGAGATGGCCAAGCGGTTTCCTACAATGAGCAGTTCTTC. It translates to CATSRDGQAVSYNEQFF.

This clonotype was seen repeatedly, ten times or more. The rearrangement uses TRBV20-1 and TRBJ2-1; 14 bases fit TRBD2. Germline loops: CDR1 DFQATT, CDR2 SNEGSKA (reference sequence). CDR3 length: 14 amino acids. V lost 6 bases, J lost 9 bases, and 7 bases stayed unmatched. CDR3 DNA sequence: TGCAGTGCGAGACTAGCGGGAGGGTCTAGTGAGCAGTTCTTC. Translation: CSARLAGGSSEQFF.

Ten or more counts support this clonotype. The rearrangement joins TRBV21-1 to TRBJ2-1; the table's D call TRBD1 went unverified against the DNA. TRBV21-1 is a pseudogene segment. CDR3 length equals 14 residues. As DNA, the CDR3 is TGTGCCAGAAGCCAGAGGGGGCGCAGGAATGAGCAGTTCTTC. The encoded protein is CARSQRGRRNEQFF.